This entry lists 20 T cell receptor beta chains sequenced from one sample in a study of STAT5B mutations in CD4+ large granular lymphocyte leukemia. Assay used: immunoSEQ multiplex PCR; TCRdb lists only in-frame clones, some missing. The repertoire holds some 34,000 clones, with approximately 80% as singletons. Sequencing was done on a sample of CD4+ T cells from blood buffy coats. The receptors here all came from a human donor in good health.

The chain is built from TRBV9 and TRBJ1-3, with TRBD1 identical over 10 bases. CDR1 and CDR2 from the germline V gene are SGDLS and YYNGEE. The CDR3 is made up of 17 amino acids. Trimming took 3 bases from V and 5 from J; bases not matched to a gene: 11. The CDR3, as DNA: TGTGCCAGCAGCGATCGACCGGGACAGGGGAAAAGAAACACCATATATTTT. Translation gives CASSDRPGQGKRNTIYF.

The V gene is TRBV2, the J gene TRBJ2-1; TRBD2 agrees at 9 bases. This CDR3 has 14 amino acids. The V gene's germline CDR1 is SNHLY and CDR2 FYNNEI. The V segment lost 8 bases and the J segment 2 bases; nucleotides outside the gene matches: 4. The CDR3 loop is CASHSGSPYNEQFF. In nucleotides, the CDR3 is TGTGCCAGCCATAGCGGGAGTCCCTACAATGAGCAGTTCTTC. Drawing the rest from reference TRBV2 and TRBJ2-1, the complete variable domain is EPEVTQTPSHQVTQMGQEVILRCVPISNHLYFYWYRQILGQKVEFLVSFYNNEISEKSEIFDDQFSVERPDGSNFTLKIRSTKLEDSAMYFCASHSGSPYNEQFFGPGTRLTVL.

The chain has TRBV15 and TRBJ2-5; D not resolved. The CDR3 loop spans 12 amino acids. The germline V and J ends were trimmed by 1 base and 5 bases, with 5 bases remaining between them. From germline, CDR1 is LNHNV and CDR2 YYDKDF (reference sequence). CDR3 protein: CATSRARETQYF. The CDR3 bases are TGTGCCACCAGCAGAGCCCGGGAGACCCAGTACTTC.

This chain links TRBV7-2 with TRBJ1-2, with D uncertain. The CDR3 runs 13 residues. From germline, CDR1 is SGHTA and CDR2 FQGNSA. Trimming pared 3 bases from V and 4 bases from J, leaving 9 bases between. CDR3 DNA sequence: TGTGCCAGCAGCTTCTCTTCTGCCTATGGCTACACCTTC. Encoded protein: CASSFSSAYGYTF.

The V gene is TRBV7-2, the J gene TRBJ2-3; D assignment may be TRBD1 or TRBD2 (7 bases each). The V gene's germline CDR1 is SGHTA and CDR2 FQGNSA. V was cut by 5 bases and J by 1 base, with 19 bases left in between. This CDR3 spans 17 amino acids. The CDR3 DNA reads as TGTGCCAGCAGCAAGACTAGCTCAACAGGGGGCACAGATACGCAGTATTTT. Translation: CASSKTSSTGGTDTQYF.

The chain recombines TRBV29-1 with TRBJ2-3; TRBD2 agrees at 13 bases. This CDR3 has 15 residues. CDR1 SQVTM and CDR2 ANQGSEA come from the germline V gene. V lost 3 bases, J lost 3 bases, and 3 bases stayed unmatched. CDR3: CSVDRLAGGTDTQYF. The CDR3 DNA reads TGCAGCGTTGATCGACTAGCGGGAGGTACAGATACGCAGTATTTT.

This clone has a handful of counts. This chain joins TRBV28 and TRBJ1-1; 9 bases are shared with TRBD1. J lost 4 bases, V lost 8 bases, and 5 bases had no gene match. The length of the CDR3 is 13 residues. Germline-derived CDR1 and CDR2 are MDHEN and SYDVKM. The CDR3 nucleotides read TGTGCCAGCGTCACAGGGGGCGGCACTGAAGCTTTCTTT. Translated, it gives CASVTGGGTEAFF.

CDR3: CASSPGVSPDTQYF. For the CDR3, the DNA is TGCGCCAGCAGCCCGGGAGTCTCCCCCGATACGCAGTATTTT. The V and J genes are TRBV10-1 and TRBJ2-3; D might be TRBD2 (6 bases). Germline V gene data show CDR1 as WNHNN and CDR2 as SYGVQD (reference sequence). V lost 6 bases to trimming and J lost 6 bases, with 16 bases between them. The CDR3 length is 14 residues.

The chain combines TRBV4-1 with TRBJ2-3; TRBD1 matches at 12 bases. Germline loops: CDR1 MGHRA, CDR2 YSYEKL. This CDR3 comprises 16 residues. The trim removed 2 bases at V and 6 bases at J, leaving 6 bases unmatched. The CDR3 DNA sequence: TGCGCCAGCAGCCAAATGGGACAGGGGGCGGGGGATACGCAGTATTTT. Encoded protein: CASSQMGQGAGDTQYF.

This chain connects TRBV4-1 to TRBJ2-7; D might be TRBD2 (5 bases). This CDR3 has 18 amino acids. Germline lookup yields CDR1 MGHRA and CDR2 YSYEKL. V gave up 0 bases and J gave up 2 bases, with 20 bases separating them. CDR3 nucleotide sequence: TGCGCCAGCAGCCAAGATCTGAAGCGGTGGACTCTTACCTACGAGCAGTACTTC. This encodes CASSQDLKRWTLTYEQYF.

The chain recombines TRBV6-6 with TRBJ2-5, with D tentatively TRBD1 or TRBD2 (5 bases each). This CDR3 is 16 amino acids long. Germline lookup yields CDR1 MNHNY and CDR2 SVGAGI (reference sequence). V dropped 7 bases and J dropped 5 bases, with 23 bases sitting between them. The CDR3 protein is CASKNGWDLLWETQYF. In DNA, the CDR3 is TGTGCCAGCAAGAACGGGTGGGACCTACTATGGGAGACCCAGTACTTC.

This clone was seen more than once but under ten times. This chain connects TRBV7-9 to TRBJ1-2, with unresolved D. The CDR3 consists of 14 residues. Germline assignment: CDR1 SEHNR and CDR2 FQNEAQ (reference sequence). V dropped 0 bases and J dropped 3 bases, with 8 bases sitting between them. This CDR3 is CASSLASSDYGYTF. CDR3 DNA sequence: TGTGCCAGCAGCTTAGCTTCCAGTGACTATGGCTACACCTTC.

This chain uses TRBV9 with TRBJ2-5, with D unclear. Trimming left V 0 bases short and J 4 bases short, with 7 bases between. Germline CDR1 is SGDLS and CDR2 is YYNGEE. The CDR3 runs 13 residues. The CDR3 here is CASSVGQIETQYF. CDR3 coding DNA: TGTGCCAGCAGCGTAGGGCAGATAGAGACCCAGTACTTC.

V usage is TRBV5-4 and J usage is TRBJ2-1; D is perhaps TRBD1 or TRBD2 (5 bases each). Trimming took 3 bases from V and 8 from J, leaving 18 bases between them. CDR1 SGHNT and CDR2 YYREEE come from the germline V gene (reference sequence). This CDR3 region has 15 residues. The CDR3 loop reads CASSSNRDGRDEQFF. CDR3 in DNA: TGTGCCAGCAGCTCGAACCGGGACGGCCGGGATGAGCAGTTCTTC.

The chain recombines TRBV19 with TRBJ2-7, with 7 bases lining up with TRBD1. The CDR3 totals 12 residues. Germline V CDR1 and CDR2: LNHDA, SQIVND (reference sequence). J was trimmed by 3 bases and V by 6 bases; bases with no gene match: 2. The CDR3 is CASSDRDYEQYF. The CDR3 nucleotides read TGTGCCAGTAGCGACAGGGACTACGAGCAGTACTTC.

The chain links TRBV18 to TRBJ2-3, with TRBD2 as a possible D gene (5 bases). Germline lookup yields CDR1 KGHSH and CDR2 LQKENI. The CDR3 sequence is 13 residues long. V dropped 2 bases and J dropped 5 bases, with 8 bases sitting between them. The CDR3 region has the DNA TGTGCCAGCTCACCATCCGGGGAAGATACGCAGTATTTT. Translated, it gives CASSPSGEDTQYF.

The sample holds one count of this clone. V is TRBV11-2 and J is TRBJ2-1; 10 positions agree with TRBD2. V dropped 1 base and J dropped 0; count of bases not matched to a gene: 3. CDR1 and CDR2 (germline): SGHAT, FQNNGV. This CDR3 comprises 17 residues. For the CDR3, the DNA is TGTGCCAGCAGCTTAGGGACTAGCGGTCTCTCCTACAATGAGCAGTTCTTC. Protein product: CASSLGTSGLSYNEQFF.

This chain uses TRBV27 with TRBJ2-7, with D possibly matching TRBD1 (5 bases). Trimming removed 3 bases at V and 3 bases at J, with 12 bases between. The CDR3 has 14 residues. Per the germline V gene, CDR1 is MNHEY and CDR2 is SMNVEV (reference sequence). CDR3 loop: CASSFTGAYYEQYF. CDR3 sequence (DNA): TGTGCCAGCAGTTTTACAGGAGCCTACTACGAGCAGTACTTC.

This clone was picked up a small number of times. CDR3 DNA: TGTGCCAGTAGTATTAGATCGAGGTCTGGAAGAGAGACCCAGTACTTC. Translating gives CASSIRSRSGRETQYF. This sequence joins TRBV19 and TRBJ2-5; D is unresolved. The CDR3 has 16 residues. Trimming removed 3 bases from V and 4 bases from J, with 18 bases in between. Per the germline V gene, CDR1 is LNHDA and CDR2 is SQIVND (reference sequence).

This clone came up a few times. The gene calls are TRBV20-1 and TRBJ2-2; D is undetermined. Trimming removed 5 bases from V and 9 bases from J, with 10 bases in between. CDR1 and CDR2 (germline): DFQATT, SNEGSKA (reference sequence). The CDR3 loop spans 11 amino acids. The CDR3 DNA follows: TGCAGTGCTGGCGGTGGCAGGGAGCTGTTTTTT. This translates into CSAGGGRELFF.